This T cell receptor beta chain is from a study of Graves' ophthalmopathy and Graves' hyperthyroidism. Per the germline V gene, CDR1 is LNHNV and CDR2 is YYDKDF (reference sequence). The CDR3 loop spans 15 amino acids. Trimming removed 0 bases from V and 1 base from J, with 9 bases in between. For repertoire sequencing, the TCR beta CDR3 regions were amplified from RNA transcripts. First-round RT-PCR used HTBI primers; second-round multiplex PCR followed. Using its own MiXCR run on the multiplex PCR reads, TCRdb lists one record per CDR3 protein. The table records about 500,000 distinct CDR3 sequences, less than 45% of them present only once.

The sequence was obtained from an adult man with Graves' hyperthyroidism. The rearrangement uses TRBV15 and TRBJ2-5; tentative D call: TRBD2 (5 bases). The sample comprised peripheral blood or thyroid tissue (not recorded which). Here the CDR3 DNA reads TGTGCCACCAGCAGAGAGAGGGCACCCCAAGAGACCCAGTACTTC. It yields the protein CATSRERAPQETQYF.